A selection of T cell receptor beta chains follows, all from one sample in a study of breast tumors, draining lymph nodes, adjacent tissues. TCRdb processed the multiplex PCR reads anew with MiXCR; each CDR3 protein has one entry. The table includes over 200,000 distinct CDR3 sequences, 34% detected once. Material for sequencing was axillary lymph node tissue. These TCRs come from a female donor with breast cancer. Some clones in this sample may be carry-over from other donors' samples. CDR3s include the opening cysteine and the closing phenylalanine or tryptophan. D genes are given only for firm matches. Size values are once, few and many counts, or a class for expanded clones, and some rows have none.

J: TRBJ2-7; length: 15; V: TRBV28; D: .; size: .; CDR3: CASNTRRGPSGEQYF; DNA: TGTGCCAGCAACACCCGCAGGGGCCCCTCGGGCGAGCAGTACTTC
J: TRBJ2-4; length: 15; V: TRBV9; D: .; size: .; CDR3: CASSRDGDTKNIQYF; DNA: TGTGCCAGCAGCCGAGATGGGGATACCAAAAACATTCAGTACTTC
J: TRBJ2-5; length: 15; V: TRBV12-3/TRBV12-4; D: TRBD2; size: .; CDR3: CASSSAGGPGETQYF; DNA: TGTGCCAGCAGTAGCGCGGGAGGGCCGGGGGAGACCCAGTACTTC
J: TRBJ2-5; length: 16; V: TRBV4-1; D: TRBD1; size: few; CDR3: CASSQETDRGWETQYF; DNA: TGCGCCAGCAGCCAAGAGACAGACAGGGGATGGGAGACCCAGTACTTC
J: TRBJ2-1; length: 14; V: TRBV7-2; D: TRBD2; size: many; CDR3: CASSLEAAGGEQFF; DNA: TGTGCCAGCAGCTTAGAGGCAGCGGGAGGTGAGCAGTTCTTC
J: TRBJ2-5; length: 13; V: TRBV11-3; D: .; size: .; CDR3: CAWSGGLQATQYF; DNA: TGTGCCTGGAGTGGGGGGCTCCAAGCGACCCAGTACTTC
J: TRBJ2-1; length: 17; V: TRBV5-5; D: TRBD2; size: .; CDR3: CASSLTSGRIGYNEQFF; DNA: TGTGCCAGCAGCTTGACTAGCGGGAGGATCGGCTACAATGAGCAGTTCTTC
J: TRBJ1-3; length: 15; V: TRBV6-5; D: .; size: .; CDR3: CASSKGRSSGNTIYF; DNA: TGTGCCAGCAGCAAGGGACGGAGCTCTGGAAACACCATATATTTT
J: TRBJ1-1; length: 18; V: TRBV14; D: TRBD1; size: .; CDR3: CASSQRRGQFSTNTEAFF; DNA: TGTGCCAGCAGCCAAAGGAGGGGGCAGTTCTCTACGAACACTGAAGCTTTCTTT
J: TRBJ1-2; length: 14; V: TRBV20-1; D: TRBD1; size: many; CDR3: CSARPVDRGYGYTF; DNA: TGCAGTGCTAGGCCCGTCGACAGGGGCTATGGCTACACCTTC
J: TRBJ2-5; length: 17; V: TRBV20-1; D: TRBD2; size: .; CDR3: CSASGLGSAGGGETQYF; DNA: TGCAGTGCTAGTGGTCTAGGGTCAGCGGGAGGGGGAGAGACCCAGTACTTC
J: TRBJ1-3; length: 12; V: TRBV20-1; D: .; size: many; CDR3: CSAQGPGNTIYF; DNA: TGCAGTGCCCAGGGGCCTGGAAACACCATATATTTT
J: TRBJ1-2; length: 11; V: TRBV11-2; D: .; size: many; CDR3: CASANAPRVTF; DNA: TGTGCCAGCGCCAACGCCCCCAGGGTTACCTTC
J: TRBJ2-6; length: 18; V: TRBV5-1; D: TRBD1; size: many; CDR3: CASSLEGIGGAGANVLTF; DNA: TGCGCCAGCAGCTTGGAGGGGATAGGGGGCGCTGGGGCCAACGTCCTGACTTTC
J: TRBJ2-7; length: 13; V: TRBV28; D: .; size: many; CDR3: CASSTGQPYEQYF; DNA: TGTGCCAGCAGCACCGGACAGCCCTACGAGCAGTACTTC
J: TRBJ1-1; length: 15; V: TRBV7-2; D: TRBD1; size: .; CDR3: CASSLKGGVGTEAFF; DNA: TGTGCCAGCAGCCTGAAAGGGGGCGTAGGGACTGAAGCTTTCTTT
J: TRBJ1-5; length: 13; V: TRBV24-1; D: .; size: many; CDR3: CATSDNRNQPQHF; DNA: TGTGCCACCAGTGATAATAGGAATCAGCCCCAGCATTTT
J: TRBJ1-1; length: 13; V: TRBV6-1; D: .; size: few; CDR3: CASSEQVNTEAFF; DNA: TGTGCCAGCAGTGAGCAGGTTAACACTGAAGCTTTCTTT
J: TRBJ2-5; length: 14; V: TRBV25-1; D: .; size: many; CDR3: CASSEWAGEETQYF; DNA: TGTGCCAGCAGTGAATGGGCAGGGGAAGAGACCCAGTACTTC
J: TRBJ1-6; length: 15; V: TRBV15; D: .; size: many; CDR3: CATSRDQEGGSPLHF; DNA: TGTGCCACCAGCAGAGATCAAGAGGGAGGTTCACCCCTCCACTTT
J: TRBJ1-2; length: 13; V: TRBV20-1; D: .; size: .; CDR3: CSARGAIGYGYTF; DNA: TGCAGTGCTAGAGGGGCCATTGGCTATGGCTACACCTTC
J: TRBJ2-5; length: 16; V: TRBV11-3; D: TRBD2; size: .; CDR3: CASSSGTSANLETQYF; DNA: TGTGCCAGCAGCTCCGGGACTAGCGCGAATCTCGAGACCCAGTACTTC
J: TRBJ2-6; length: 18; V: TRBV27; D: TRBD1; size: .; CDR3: CASSLLGRGQSGANVLTF; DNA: TGTGCCAGCAGTTTATTGGGCAGGGGGCAATCTGGGGCCAACGTCCTGACTTTC
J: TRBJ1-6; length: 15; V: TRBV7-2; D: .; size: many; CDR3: CASSSRDTGNSPLHF; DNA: TGTGCCAGCAGCTCACGGGACACAGGGAATTCACCCCTCCACTTT